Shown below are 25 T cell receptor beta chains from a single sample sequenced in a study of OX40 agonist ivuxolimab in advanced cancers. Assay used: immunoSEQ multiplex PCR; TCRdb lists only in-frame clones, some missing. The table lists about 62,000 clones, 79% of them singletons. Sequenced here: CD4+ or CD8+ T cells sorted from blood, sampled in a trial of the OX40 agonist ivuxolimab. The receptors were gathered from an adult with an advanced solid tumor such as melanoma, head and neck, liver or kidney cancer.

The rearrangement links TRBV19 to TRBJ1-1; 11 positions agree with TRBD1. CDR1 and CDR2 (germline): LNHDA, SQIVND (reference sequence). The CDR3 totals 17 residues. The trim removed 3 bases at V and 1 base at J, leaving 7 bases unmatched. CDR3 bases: TGTGCCAGTAGTATCCCGGACAGGGGGCGCGGGAACACTGAAGCTTTCTTT. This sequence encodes CASSIPDRGRGNTEAFF.

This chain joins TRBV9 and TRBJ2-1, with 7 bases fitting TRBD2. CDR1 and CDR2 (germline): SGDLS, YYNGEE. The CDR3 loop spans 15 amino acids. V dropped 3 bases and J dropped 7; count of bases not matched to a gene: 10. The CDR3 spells CASSAPGLLTNEQFF. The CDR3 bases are TGTGCCAGCAGCGCTCCGGGACTACTGACGAATGAGCAGTTCTTC.

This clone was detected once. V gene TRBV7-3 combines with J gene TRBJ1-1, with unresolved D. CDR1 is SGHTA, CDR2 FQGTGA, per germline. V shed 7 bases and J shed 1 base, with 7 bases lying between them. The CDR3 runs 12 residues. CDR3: CASIGRNTEAFF. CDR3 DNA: TGTGCCAGCATCGGGCGGAACACTGAAGCTTTCTTT.

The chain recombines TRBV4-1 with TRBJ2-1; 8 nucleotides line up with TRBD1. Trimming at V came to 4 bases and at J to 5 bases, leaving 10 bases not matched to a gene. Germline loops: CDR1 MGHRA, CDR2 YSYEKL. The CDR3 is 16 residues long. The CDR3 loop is CASSLASQGAHNEQFF. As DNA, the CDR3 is TGCGCCAGCAGCCTAGCCAGTCAGGGGGCCCACAATGAGCAGTTCTTC.

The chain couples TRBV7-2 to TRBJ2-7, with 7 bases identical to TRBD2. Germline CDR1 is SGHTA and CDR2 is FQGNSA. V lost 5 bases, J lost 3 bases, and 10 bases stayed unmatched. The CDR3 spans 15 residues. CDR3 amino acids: CASSDRDYLIYEQYF. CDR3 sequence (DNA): TGTGCCAGCAGCGACCGGGACTATCTTATCTACGAGCAGTACTTC.

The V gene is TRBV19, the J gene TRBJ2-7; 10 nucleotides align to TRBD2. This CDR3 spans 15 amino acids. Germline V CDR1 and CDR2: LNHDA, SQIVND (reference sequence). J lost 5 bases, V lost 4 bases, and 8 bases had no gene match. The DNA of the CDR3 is TGTGCCAGTAGTAGGCTAGCGGGGGCTCGGGACGAGCAGTACTTC. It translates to CASSRLAGARDEQYF.

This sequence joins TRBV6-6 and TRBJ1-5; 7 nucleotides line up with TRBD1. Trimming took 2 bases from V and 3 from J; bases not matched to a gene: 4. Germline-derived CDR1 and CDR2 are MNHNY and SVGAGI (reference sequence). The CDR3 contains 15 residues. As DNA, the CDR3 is TGTGCCAGCAGTTACCCGGGACAGTTCAATCAGCCCCAGCATTTT. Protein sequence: CASSYPGQFNQPQHF.

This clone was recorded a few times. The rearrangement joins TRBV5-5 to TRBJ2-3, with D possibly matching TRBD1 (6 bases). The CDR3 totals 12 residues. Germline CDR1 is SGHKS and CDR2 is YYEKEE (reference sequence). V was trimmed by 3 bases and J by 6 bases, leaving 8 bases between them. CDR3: CASSSGQDTQYF. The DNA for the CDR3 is TGTGCCAGCAGCTCCGGACAGGATACGCAGTATTTT.

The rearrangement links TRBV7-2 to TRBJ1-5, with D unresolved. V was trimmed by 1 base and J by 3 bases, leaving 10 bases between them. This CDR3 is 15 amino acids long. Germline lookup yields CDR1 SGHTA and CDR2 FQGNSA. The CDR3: CASSLVGTDNQPQHF. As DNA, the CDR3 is TGTGCCAGCAGCTTAGTTGGCACGGACAATCAGCCCCAGCATTTT.

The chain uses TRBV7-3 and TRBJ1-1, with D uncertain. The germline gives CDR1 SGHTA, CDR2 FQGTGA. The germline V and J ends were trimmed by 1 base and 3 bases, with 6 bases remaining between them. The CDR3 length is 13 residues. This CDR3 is CASSLSRDTEAFF. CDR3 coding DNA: TGTGCCAGCAGCTTAAGCAGAGACACTGAAGCTTTCTTT.

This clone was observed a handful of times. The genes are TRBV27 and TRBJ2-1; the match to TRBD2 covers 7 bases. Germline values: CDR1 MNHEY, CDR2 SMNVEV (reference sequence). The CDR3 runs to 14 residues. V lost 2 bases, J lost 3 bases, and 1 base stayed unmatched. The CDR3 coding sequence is TGTGCCAGCAGTTTAAGCGGGAACTACAATGAGCAGTTCTTC. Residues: CASSLSGNYNEQFF.

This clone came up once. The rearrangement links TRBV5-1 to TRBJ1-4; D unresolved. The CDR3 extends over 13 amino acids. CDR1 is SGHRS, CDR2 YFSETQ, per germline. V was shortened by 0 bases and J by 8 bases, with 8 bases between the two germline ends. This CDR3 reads CASSLGSGEKLFF. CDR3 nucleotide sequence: TGCGCCAGCAGCTTGGGTAGCGGCGAAAAACTGTTTTTT.

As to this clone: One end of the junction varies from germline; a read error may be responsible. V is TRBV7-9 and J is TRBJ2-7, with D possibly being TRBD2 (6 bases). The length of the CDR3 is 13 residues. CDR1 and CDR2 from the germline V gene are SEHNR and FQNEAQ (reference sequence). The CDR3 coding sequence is TGTGCCAGCAGCCTAGCGTTCACAGACGAGCAGTACTTC. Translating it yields CASSLAFTDEQYF.

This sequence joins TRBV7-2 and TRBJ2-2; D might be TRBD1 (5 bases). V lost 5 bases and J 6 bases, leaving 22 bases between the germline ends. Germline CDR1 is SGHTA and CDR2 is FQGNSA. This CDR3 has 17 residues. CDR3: CASSPSLSTDAPGELFF. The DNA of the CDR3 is TGTGCCAGCAGCCCGAGTCTCTCGACAGACGCACCCGGGGAGCTGTTTTTT.

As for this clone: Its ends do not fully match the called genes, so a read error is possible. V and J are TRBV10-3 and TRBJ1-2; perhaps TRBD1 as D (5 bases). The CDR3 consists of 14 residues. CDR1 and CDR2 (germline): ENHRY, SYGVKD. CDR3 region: CAISESRSAGSRFF. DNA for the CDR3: TGTGCCATCAGTGAGTCGAGATCGGCAGGGTCCAGATTCTTC.

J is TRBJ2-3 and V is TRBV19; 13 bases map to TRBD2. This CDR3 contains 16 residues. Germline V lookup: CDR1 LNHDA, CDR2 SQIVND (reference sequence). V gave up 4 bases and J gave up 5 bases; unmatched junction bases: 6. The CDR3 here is CASSSPGLAGKDTQYF. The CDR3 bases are TGTGCCAGTAGTAGCCCGGGACTAGCGGGAAAAGATACGCAGTATTTT.

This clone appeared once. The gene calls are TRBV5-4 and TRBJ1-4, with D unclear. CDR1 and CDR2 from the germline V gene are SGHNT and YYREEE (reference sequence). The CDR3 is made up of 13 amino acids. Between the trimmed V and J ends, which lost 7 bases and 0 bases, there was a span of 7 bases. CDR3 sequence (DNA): TGTGCCAGCGGGAGTGCAACTAATGAAAAACTGTTTTTT. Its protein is CASGSATNEKLFF.

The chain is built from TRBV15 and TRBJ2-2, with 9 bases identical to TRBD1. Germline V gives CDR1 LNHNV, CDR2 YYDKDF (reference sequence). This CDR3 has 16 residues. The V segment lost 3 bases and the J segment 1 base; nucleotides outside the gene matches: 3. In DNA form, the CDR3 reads TGTGCCACCAGCAGCTTGGGACAGGGGAACACCGGGGAGCTGTTTTTT. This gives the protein CATSSLGQGNTGELFF.

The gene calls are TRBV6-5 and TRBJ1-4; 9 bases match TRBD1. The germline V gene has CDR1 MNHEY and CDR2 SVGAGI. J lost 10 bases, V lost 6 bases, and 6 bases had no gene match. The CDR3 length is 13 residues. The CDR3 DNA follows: TGTGCCAGCAGACCTGACAGGGGGAGAAAACTGTTTTTT. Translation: CASRPDRGRKLFF.

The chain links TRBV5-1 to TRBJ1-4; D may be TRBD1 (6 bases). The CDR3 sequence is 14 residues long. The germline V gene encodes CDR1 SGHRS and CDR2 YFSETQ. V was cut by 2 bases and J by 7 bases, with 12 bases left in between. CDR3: CASSLPGEVEKLFF. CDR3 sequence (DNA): TGCGCCAGCAGCTTACCAGGGGAGGTTGAAAAACTGTTTTTT.

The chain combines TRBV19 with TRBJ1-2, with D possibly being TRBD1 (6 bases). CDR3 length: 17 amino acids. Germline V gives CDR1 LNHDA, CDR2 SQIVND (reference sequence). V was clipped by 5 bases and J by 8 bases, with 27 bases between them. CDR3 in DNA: TGTGCCAGTAGTTCTAACAGGGCCCAGGACGTCGGCAACGGCTACACCTTC. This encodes CASSSNRAQDVGNGYTF.

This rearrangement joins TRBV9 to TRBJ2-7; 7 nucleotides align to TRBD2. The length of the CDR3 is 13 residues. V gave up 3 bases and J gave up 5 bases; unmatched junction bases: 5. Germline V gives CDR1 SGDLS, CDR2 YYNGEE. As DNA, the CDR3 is TGTGCCAGCAGCGCCTGGGGGGGGGACGAGCAGTACTTC. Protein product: CASSAWGGDEQYF.

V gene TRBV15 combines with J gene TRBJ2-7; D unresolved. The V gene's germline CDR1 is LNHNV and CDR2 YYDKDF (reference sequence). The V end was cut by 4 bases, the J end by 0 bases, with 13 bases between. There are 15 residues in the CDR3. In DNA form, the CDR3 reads TGTGCCACCAGCACTGGCAGCTTTTTCTCCTACGAGCAGTACTTC. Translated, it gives CATSTGSFFSYEQYF.

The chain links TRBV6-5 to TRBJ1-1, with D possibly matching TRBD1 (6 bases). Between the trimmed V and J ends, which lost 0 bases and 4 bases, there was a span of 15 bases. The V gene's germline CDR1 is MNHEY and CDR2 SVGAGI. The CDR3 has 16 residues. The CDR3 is CASSYSTQGGSTEAFF. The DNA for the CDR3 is TGTGCCAGCAGTTACTCGACACAGGGAGGGTCCACTGAAGCTTTCTTT.

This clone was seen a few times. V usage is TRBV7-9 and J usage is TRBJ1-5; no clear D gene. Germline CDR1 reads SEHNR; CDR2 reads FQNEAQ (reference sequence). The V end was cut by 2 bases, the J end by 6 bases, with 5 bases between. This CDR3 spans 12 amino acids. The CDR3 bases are TGTGCCAGCAGCTTAAGTAGTCAGCCCCAGCATTTT. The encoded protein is CASSLSSQPQHF.